The clone carrying this TCR beta chain was recorded a few times. This CDR3 has 13 residues. The ends were cut back, 8 bases at V and 4 bases at J, with 14 bases in the middle. CDR1 is SGHNT and CDR2 is YENEEA in the germline V gene. This specimen belongs to a study of cytomegalovirus exposure and HLA in healthy donors. Libraries were prepared by immunoSEQ multiplex PCR; TCRdb keeps only in-frame clonotypes and omits some of them. The sample lists some 170,000 clones, 84% occurring once. Input material: PBMCs. The genes are TRBV11-3 and TRBJ1-1, with D maybe TRBD1 (6 bases). This sequence was found in a man between 25 and 39 years old in good health and CMV-seropositive. The CDR3 region is CASGAGAATEAFF. The CDR3 DNA sequence: TGTGCCAGCGGTGCAGGGGCGGCCACTGAAGCTTTCTTT.